What follows describes a single TCR beta chain. This specimen belongs to a study of blood T cell repertoires in COVID-19. Study-wide context: T cells, B-cell-depleted T cells, or PBMCs provided the cDNA or gDNA that served as material.

Residents of over 20 US areas, aged roughly 18 to 89 years, made up the participants. Participant reports of clinical history set cohort assignment. Germline values: CDR1 MGHDK, CDR2 SYGVNS. This CDR3 has 13 residues. Trimming removed 2 bases from V and 3 bases from J, with 8 bases in between. Original processing notes: The assay estimated nucleated cells by amplifying reference gene primers. Data came from immunoSEQ multiplex PCR; TCRdb stores just in-frame clones and leaves some out. The V and J calls and the clone size are those of that table, but D and trimming were determined from the DNA. The sample has about 180,000 clones, about 88% seen once.

The genes are TRBV25-1 and TRBJ2-7; possible D gene TRBD1, 6 bases. The TCR originated in a human donor with acute COVID-19. The donor label of this sample is uncertain. The sample comprised PBMCs or T cells enriched from blood (not recorded which). CDR3 DNA: TGTGCCAGCAGTGAACAGGGGATCTACGAGCAGTACTTC. Protein sequence: CASSEQGIYEQYF.